This is a list of T cell receptor beta chains from one sample in a study of T-cell memory formation after mild COVID-19. TCRdb processed the 5' RACE reads anew with MiXCR; each CDR3 protein has one entry. The sample holds about 560,000 distinct CDR3 sequences, less than 25% seen once. What was sequenced was PBMCs or a T cell subset sorted from them (not recorded which). These receptors were taken from an adult woman who had mild COVID-19 (a few samples of this study predate the infection). Cell type and time point are not known. Each CDR3 is given with its conserved first and last residue. D genes are given only for firm matches. A row's size may be missing; if present it is once, few, many or a size class.

>TRBV2|TRBJ2-2|14|NA|NA
TGTGCCAGCAGTGTTAGCACAGGGACCGGGGAGCTGTTTTTT
CASSVSTGTGELFF
>TRBV5-1|TRBJ1-2|14|many|NA
TGCGCCAGCAGCTTGGCACGGGGGAACTATGGCTACACCTTC
CASSLARGNYGYTF
>TRBV2|TRBJ2-1|15|few|NA
TGTGCCAGCAGACTCGCGGGGGCCGGCTACAATGAGCAGTTCTTC
CASRLAGAGYNEQFF
>TRBV20-1|TRBJ2-7|12|few|NA
TGCAGTGCTACCGGACTATCCTACGAGCAGTACTTC
CSATGLSYEQYF
>TRBV29-1|TRBJ2-1|13|few|NA
TGCAGCGTAGTTAAGTCACTCGACAATGAGCAGTTCTTC
CSVVKSLDNEQFF
>TRBV11-2|TRBJ2-1|12|few|NA
TGTGCCAGCAGCTTAGGACTACAGGAGCAGTTCTTC
CASSLGLQEQFF
>TRBV5-4|TRBJ2-3|14|few|TRBD2
TGTGCCAGCACCCTCCGGGGGGGCACAGATACGCAGTATTTT
CASTLRGGTDTQYF
>TRBV7-2|TRBJ2-3|16|NA|TRBD2
TGTGCCAGCAGCGTGCCGGCTAGCGGGATCACAGATACGCAGTATTTT
CASSVPASGITDTQYF
>TRBV20-1|TRBJ1-1|15|NA|NA
TGCAGTGCCGCCGGGACGTACTTTATGAACACTGAAGCTTTCTTT
CSAAGTYFMNTEAFF
>TRBV2|TRBJ2-3|14|NA|TRBD2
TGTGCCAGCAGTGAACGGGGGGGGTCAGATACGCAGTATTTT
CASSERGGSDTQYF
>TRBV3-1|TRBJ1-1|13|NA|TRBD1
TGTGCCAGCAGCCGTAGACAGGGGGATGAAGCTTTCTTT
CASSRRQGDEAFF
>TRBV30|TRBJ1-1|12|few|NA
TGTGCCTGGAGCTTGGGGCGGTGGGAAGCTTTCTTT
CAWSLGRWEAFF
>TRBV24-1|TRBJ2-7|13|few|NA
TGTGCCACCAGTAGACAGGACTCCTACGAGCAGTACTTC
CATSRQDSYEQYF
>TRBV5-1|TRBJ1-1|14|few|NA
TGCGCCAGCAGCCGGAGGTCCGCGAACACTGAAGCTTTCTTT
CASSRRSANTEAFF
>TRBV4-1|TRBJ1-2|16|few|NA
TGCGCCAGCAGCCAAGTGGGCCCGGTGACTGACTATGGCTACACCTTC
CASSQVGPVTDYGYTF
>TRBV5-1|TRBJ2-2|16|many|NA
TGCGCCAGCAGCTTGTATCCGGACAAAAACACCGGGGAGCTGTTTTTT
CASSLYPDKNTGELFF
>TRBV5-1|TRBJ1-1|15|many|NA
TGCGCCAGCAGCACCGGACAGTTGGGAAACACTGAAGCTTTCTTT
CASSTGQLGNTEAFF
>TRBV24-1|TRBJ1-1|12|few|NA
TGTGCCACCAGTGATTGGGGGCATGAAGCTTTCTTT
CATSDWGHEAFF
>TRBV23-1|TRBJ2-4|20|few|TRBD1
TGCGCCAGCAGTCACCCGGGACAGGGGGCCCGGGAGGACCCCGCGGACATTCAGTACTTC
CASSHPGQGAREDPADIQYF
>TRBV30|TRBJ1-2|15|few|NA
TGTGCCTGGAGTGGACGCTCCCCGGGGGGCTATGGCTACACCTTC
CAWSGRSPGGYGYTF
>TRBV19|TRBJ1-1|14|few|NA
TGTGCCAGTAGTCCCGGGGTCAGCGAGTATGAAGCTTTCTTT
CASSPGVSEYEAFF
>TRBV7-9|TRBJ1-2|13|NA|NA
TGTGCCAGCAGCCCCCTCAGCGGGTATGGCTACACCTTC
CASSPLSGYGYTF
>TRBV20-1|TRBJ2-1|14|NA|NA
TGCAGTGCGGCCCACGGGGTGGTCCGACATGAGCAGTTCTTC
CSAAHGVVRHEQFF
>TRBV7-3|TRBJ2-3|15|few|TRBD2
TGTGCCAGCAGCCCGGGCGGGGGAGGCACAGATACGCAGTATTTT
CASSPGGGGTDTQYF
>TRBV20-1|TRBJ1-1|14|NA|NA
TGCAGTGCTAGAGACTTTCAGGGTTTCACTGAAGCTTTCTTT
CSARDFQGFTEAFF
>TRBV30|TRBJ1-1|11|few|NA
TGTGCCTGGAGTGTTAGCAGCGAAGCTTTCTTT
CAWSVSSEAFF
>TRBV7-9|TRBJ1-2|14|NA|TRBD1
TGTGCCAGCAGCTTCACGGGACAGGGGGATGGCTACACCTTC
CASSFTGQGDGYTF
>TRBV3-1|TRBJ2-1|16|NA|TRBD2
TGTGCCAGCAGCCCAGGGAGCGGGGGGGCGACCAATGAGCAGTTCTTC
CASSPGSGGATNEQFF
>TRBV27|TRBJ2-5|14|NA|NA
TGTGCCAGCAGTTTATCGGGGTTCGCTGAGACCCAGTACTTC
CASSLSGFAETQYF
>TRBV9|TRBJ2-1|16|few|TRBD2
TGTGCCAGCAGCCCCCTGGCGGGAGGGCCTAACTATGAGCAGTTCTTC
CASSPLAGGPNYEQFF
>TRBV2|TRBJ1-4|15|once|NA
TGTGCCAGCAGTGAAGCATCAGCAACTAATGAAAAACTGTTTTTT
CASSEASATNEKLFF
>TRBV12-3/TRBV12-4|TRBJ2-3|17|NA|NA
TGTGCCAGCAGTTCGAGCGGTGGTAGGGTCGTCACAGATACGCAGTATTTT
CASSSSGGRVVTDTQYF
>TRBV15|TRBJ2-7|13|NA|NA
TGTGCCACCAGCGGCCGGACAGACTACGAGCAGTACTTC
CATSGRTDYEQYF
>TRBV5-6|TRBJ2-2|15|NA|TRBD1
TGTGCCAGCAGCTTGGCAGGGACAGGGACCGGGGAGCTGTTTTTT
CASSLAGTGTGELFF
>TRBV7-8|TRBJ2-3|17|few|NA
TGTGCCAGCAGCCCTCTCAAGCTGGGGCAGAGGCCAGATACGCAGTATTTT
CASSPLKLGQRPDTQYF
>TRBV12-3/TRBV12-4|TRBJ1-2|13|NA|NA
TGTGCCAGCAGAACGGGGTATTCGGATGGCTACACCTTC
CASRTGYSDGYTF
>TRBV5-1|TRBJ1-3|14|few|NA
TGCGCCAGCAGCTCCTCATGGGATGGAAACACCATATATTTT
CASSSSWDGNTIYF
>TRBV6-2/TRBV6-3|TRBJ2-7|16|many|TRBD2
TGTGCCAGCATCGACGGGCGGCTAGCGGGAGCCTACGAGCAGTACTTC
CASIDGRLAGAYEQYF
>TRBV12-3/TRBV12-4|TRBJ2-2|19|NA|TRBD2
TGTGCCAGCAGTCTTATCTACATAGCGGGGGGGCCGGGCACCGGGGAGCTGTTTTTT
CASSLIYIAGGPGTGELFF
>TRBV19|TRBJ2-7|15|few|TRBD2
TGTGCCAGTAGTATATCTAGCGGGAGTTCCTACGAGCAGTACTTC
CASSISSGSSYEQYF